This T cell receptor beta chain is from a study of blood T cell repertoires in COVID-19. Germline values: CDR1 SGHRS, CDR2 YFSETQ. With 1 base removed from V and 2 bases from J, the gap between germline ends came to 9 bases. The CDR3 is 14 amino acids. The method was immunoSEQ multiplex PCR; TCRdb's version includes in-frame clones alone and lacks a portion of them. Among approximately 170,000 clones listed, around 82% were seen once. This TCR was recovered from a woman of 80 years or more with active or convalescent COVID-19. The sample was peripheral blood. The chain carries TRBV5-1 and TRBJ1-2; D unclear. CDR3 protein: CASSLYARNYGYTF. In nucleotides, the CDR3 is TGCGCCAGCAGCTTGTATGCCAGAAACTATGGCTACACCTTC.